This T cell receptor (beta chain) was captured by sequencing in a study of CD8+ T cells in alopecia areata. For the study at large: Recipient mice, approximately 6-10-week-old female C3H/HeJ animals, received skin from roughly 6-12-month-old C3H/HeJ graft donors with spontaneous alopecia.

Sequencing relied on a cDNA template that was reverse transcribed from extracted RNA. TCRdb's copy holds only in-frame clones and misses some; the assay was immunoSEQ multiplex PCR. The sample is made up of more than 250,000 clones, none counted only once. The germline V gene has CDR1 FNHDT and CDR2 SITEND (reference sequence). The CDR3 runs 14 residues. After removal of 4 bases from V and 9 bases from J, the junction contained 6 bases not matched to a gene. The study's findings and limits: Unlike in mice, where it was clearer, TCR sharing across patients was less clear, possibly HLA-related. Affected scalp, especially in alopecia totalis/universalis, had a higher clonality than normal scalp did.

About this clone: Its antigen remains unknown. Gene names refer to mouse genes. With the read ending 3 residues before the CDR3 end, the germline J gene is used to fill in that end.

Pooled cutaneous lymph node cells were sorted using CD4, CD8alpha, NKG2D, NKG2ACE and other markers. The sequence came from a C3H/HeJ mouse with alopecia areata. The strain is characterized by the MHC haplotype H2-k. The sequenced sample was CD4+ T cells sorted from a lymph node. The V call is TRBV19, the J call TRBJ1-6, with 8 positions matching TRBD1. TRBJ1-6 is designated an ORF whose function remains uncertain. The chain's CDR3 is CASSPDRGSSPLYF. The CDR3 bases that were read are TGTGCCAGCAGTCCCGACAGGGGAAGTTCGCCC.